A single sample gave rise to the 24 T cell receptor beta chains below, sequenced in a study of T cell responses to AZD1222 COVID-19 vaccine. Sequencing used immunoSEQ multiplex PCR; TCRdb keeps in-frame clones, though not all of them. This sample has over 120,000 clones, with 90% to 95% found just once. The sequencing used peripheral blood, collected on day 0 of AZD1222 vaccination. The origin of the receptors is an adult in good health.

The CDR3 DNA sequence: TGTGCCAGCAGCCAAGGCCCAGGGGGCAATCAGCCCCAGCATTTT. Protein product: CASSQGPGGNQPQHF. V usage is TRBV3-1 (or the pseudogene TRBV3-2) and J usage is TRBJ1-5; D is perhaps TRBD1 (6 bases). The germline gives CDR1 LGHDT, CDR2 YNNKEL (reference sequence). V lost 1 base, J lost 2 bases, and 9 bases lay in between. The CDR3 consists of 15 residues.

The genes are TRBV6-5 and TRBJ1-1, with D possibly TRBD1 on 6 matching bases. V was clipped by 7 bases and J by 11 bases, with 17 bases between them. Germline values: CDR1 MNHEY, CDR2 SVGAGI. This CDR3 has 12 amino acids. In DNA, the CDR3 is TGTGCCAGCATACTACAGGGTGGGGTGGCTTTCTTT. It yields the protein CASILQGGVAFF.

This chain uses TRBV6-5 with TRBJ2-7; 7 bases line up with TRBD1. Trimming took 1 base from V and 2 from J; bases not matched to a gene: 2. The CDR3 has 14 amino acids. From germline, CDR1 is MNHEY and CDR2 SVGAGI. CDR3 nucleotides: TGTGCCAGCAGTTACTGGGGGACAGCCTACGAGCAGTACTTC. Protein: CASSYWGTAYEQYF.

The chain is built from TRBV15 and TRBJ1-5; tentative D call: TRBD1 (6 bases). This CDR3 region has 17 residues. Per germline, CDR1 LNHNV and CDR2 YYDKDF (reference sequence). V gave up 2 bases and J gave up 0 bases, with 14 bases separating them. The CDR3 loop reads CATSRNPGHYSNQPQHF. CDR3 coding DNA: TGTGCCACCAGCAGAAACCCGGGACATTATAGCAATCAGCCCCAGCATTTT.

The chain employs TRBV5-1 and TRBJ1-4, with TRBD1 as a possible D gene (5 bases). The V end lost 3 bases, the J end lost 0 bases, and 15 bases lay between the germline ends. Germline V gene sequence: CDR1 SGHRS, CDR2 YFSETQ. This CDR3 is 17 amino acids long. CDR3 bases: TGCGCCAGCAGCTCCAAGACAGTAGATGCAACTAATGAAAAACTGTTTTTT. Translated, it gives CASSSKTVDATNEKLFF.

The chain combines TRBV28 with TRBJ1-5; a possible D gene is TRBD1 (6 bases). Germline lookup yields CDR1 MDHEN and CDR2 SYDVKM. The CDR3 runs to 14 residues. V dropped 5 bases and J dropped 7 bases, with 15 bases sitting between them. The chain's CDR3 is CASSPGTSYQPQHF. CDR3 DNA sequence: TGTGCCAGCAGTCCAGGGACATCTTACCAGCCCCAGCATTTT.

The chain is built from TRBV30 and TRBJ1-3; no definite D call. This CDR3 region has 13 residues. Germline-derived CDR1 and CDR2 are GTSNPN and SVGIG (reference sequence). The V gene lost 0 bases and the J gene lost 0 bases, with 3 bases spanning the gap. CDR3 in amino acids: CAWSVDSGNTIYF. The CDR3 bases are TGTGCCTGGAGTGTAGACTCTGGAAACACCATATATTTT. The whole variable domain, remainder taken from reference TRBV30 and TRBJ1-3, is SQTIHQWPATLVQPVGSPLSLECTVEGTSNPNLYWYRQAAGRGLQLLFYSVGIGQISSEVPQNLSASRPQDRQFILSSKKLLLSDSGFYLCAWSVDSGNTIYFGEGSWLTVV.

The genes are TRBV25-1 and TRBJ2-1; tentatively, D is TRBD1 (5 bases). Trimming took off 0 bases at V and 0 bases at J, with 9 bases between the two ends. Germline assignment: CDR1 MGHDK and CDR2 SYGVNS. The CDR3 consists of 16 residues. CDR3 sequence (DNA): TGTGCCAGCAGTGAATATCGACAGAGCTCCTACAATGAGCAGTTCTTC. Residues: CASSEYRQSSYNEQFF.

In its sample, this clone was seen once. The chain employs TRBV19 and TRBJ1-4, with D maybe TRBD1 (5 bases). There are 16 residues in the CDR3. V lost 6 bases and J 7 bases, leaving 21 bases between the germline ends. Germline CDR1 and CDR2: LNHDA and SQIVND (reference sequence). The CDR3 protein is CASRGLGTSGREKLFF. The CDR3, as DNA: TGTGCCAGTAGGGGACTCGGGACCTCGGGACGTGAAAAACTGTTTTTT.

The chain carries TRBV5-6 and TRBJ1-1; no firm D call. The germline V gene has CDR1 SGHDT and CDR2 YYEEEE. The V end lost 4 bases, the J end lost 8 bases, and 18 bases lay between the germline ends. The CDR3 contains 14 residues. CDR3 loop: CASSVGRSDREAFF. In nucleotides, the CDR3 is TGTGCCAGCAGCGTCGGACGGTCCGATCGAGAAGCTTTCTTT.

V is TRBV19 and J is TRBJ2-4, with D hard to call. Trimming stripped 3 bases from V and 7 bases from J, with 4 bases between. Germline V gene sequence: CDR1 LNHDA, CDR2 SQIVND (reference sequence). The CDR3 is made up of 11 amino acids. The CDR3 DNA follows: TGTGCCAGTAGTATCGGCAACATTCAGTACTTC. As protein: CASSIGNIQYF.

CDR3 residues: CASSKSFMRNEQFF. The CDR3 DNA follows: TGTGCCAGCAGCAAGTCGTTTATGCGCAATGAGCAGTTCTTC. V usage is TRBV7-9 and J usage is TRBJ2-1; D call uncertain. Per germline, CDR1 SEHNR and CDR2 FQNEAQ (reference sequence). CDR3 length equals 14 residues. V was shortened by 5 bases and J by 6 bases, with 14 bases between the two germline ends.

This chain links TRBV6-1 with TRBJ2-1; D not certain. Trimming took 2 bases from V and 9 from J, leaving 11 bases between them. CDR1 and CDR2 from the germline V gene are MNHNS and SASEGT. CDR3 length equals 13 residues. This chain's CDR3 is CASSEQWGTEQFF. CDR3 DNA sequence: TGTGCCAGCAGTGAACAGTGGGGAACTGAGCAGTTCTTC.

The chain couples TRBV3-1 (or the pseudogene TRBV3-2) to TRBJ1-4; tentatively, D is TRBD1 (6 bases). The CDR3 has 17 amino acids. Germline lookup yields CDR1 LGHDT and CDR2 YNNKEL (reference sequence). V was trimmed by 5 bases and J by 8 bases, leaving 24 bases between them. The CDR3 DNA follows: TGTGCCAGCAGCGGAGGGGGGGACCGGACGTACTACGAAAAACTGTTTTTT. Translating it yields CASSGGGDRTYYEKLFF.

This chain connects TRBV2 to TRBJ2-5; no firm D call. The CDR3 covers 13 residues. The V end lost 4 bases, the J end lost 5 bases, and 11 bases lay between the germline ends. CDR1 is SNHLY and CDR2 is FYNNEI in the germline V gene. The CDR3 nucleotides read TGTGCCAGCAGTGTTGATCGGGTGGAGACCCAGTACTTC. Translating gives CASSVDRVETQYF.

The J gene is TRBJ1-3, the V gene TRBV15, with a tentative D call TRBD1 (5 bases). Per germline, CDR1 LNHNV and CDR2 YYDKDF (reference sequence). This CDR3 has 15 amino acids. V was pared by 0 bases and J by 2 bases, with 8 bases between. The DNA for the CDR3 is TGTGCCACCAGCAGAGATCAGGGACCTGGAAACACCATATATTTT. Protein sequence: CATSRDQGPGNTIYF.

As DNA, the CDR3 is TGTGCCTGGAGTGTACGTGGGGGAGGTGATCAGCCCCAGCATTTT. It codes for CAWSVRGGGDQPQHF. V gene TRBV30 combines with J gene TRBJ1-5; D possibly corresponds to TRBD1 (5 bases). Per the germline V gene, CDR1 is GTSNPN and CDR2 is SVGIG (reference sequence). V was trimmed by 0 bases and J by 5 bases, leaving 14 bases between them. The CDR3 has 15 residues.

This chain joins TRBV6-2 or TRBV6-3 and TRBJ1-2; D gene ambiguous. The CDR3 contains 13 residues. V was clipped by 6 bases and J by 1 base, with 9 bases between them. Germline V gene sequence: CDR1 MNHEY, CDR2 SVGEGT. CDR3 DNA: TGTGCCAGCAGCCTACAGAATAACTATGGCTACACCTTC. Translating gives CASSLQNNYGYTF.

Only a few counts were recorded for this clone. The chain joins TRBV7-8 to TRBJ2-2; D gene unclear. The length of the CDR3 is 11 residues. Germline CDR1 and CDR2: SGHVS and FQNEAQ. Trimming removed 8 bases from V and 3 bases from J, with 4 bases in between. CDR3 bases: TGTGCCAGCGGTTACACCGGGGAGCTGTTTTTT. Its translation: CASGYTGELFF.

Worth noting for this clone: Its ends do not fully match the called genes, so a read error is possible. The chain uses TRBV18 and TRBJ1-3; D may be TRBD1 (6 bases). In germline, CDR1 is KGHSH, CDR2 LQKENI. This CDR3 spans 13 amino acids. CDR3 residues: CASYGGSGNTIYF. Here the CDR3 DNA reads TGTGCCAGCTACGGGGGCTCTGGGAACACCATATATTTT.

The chain employs TRBV28 and TRBJ2-7, with TRBD2 matching over 15 bases. The CDR3 has 17 amino acids. V lost 10 bases to trimming and J lost 3 bases; unmatched junction nucleotides: 13. Germline CDR1 is MDHEN and CDR2 is SYDVKM. The CDR3 nucleotides are TGTGCCATCGCGTTGGGGACTAGCGGGGGGTCGGGCTACGAGCAGTACTTC. As protein: CAIALGTSGGSGYEQYF.

The chain links TRBV11-2 to TRBJ1-4; D is ambiguous. The CDR3 is made up of 14 amino acids. The V end was cut by 5 bases, the J end by 3 bases, with 10 bases between. Germline V gene data show CDR1 as SGHAT and CDR2 as FQNNGV. CDR3 region: CASSVRGSNEKLFF. The DNA for the CDR3 is TGTGCCAGCAGCGTGCGGGGTTCTAATGAAAAACTGTTTTTT. The whole variable domain, remainder taken from reference TRBV11-2 and TRBJ1-4, is EAGVAQSPRYKIIEKRQSVAFWCNPISGHATLYWYQQILGQGPKLLIQFQNNGVVDDSQLPKDRFSAERLKGVDSTLKIQPAKLEDSAVYLCASSVRGSNEKLFFGSGTQLSVL.

V is TRBV27 and J is TRBJ2-3, with D perhaps TRBD2 (6 bases). This CDR3 spans 17 amino acids. Germline lookup yields CDR1 MNHEY and CDR2 SMNVEV (reference sequence). The V and J ends lost 6 bases and 5 bases respectively, with 24 bases between them. The CDR3: CASSRPAGLGGLDTQYF. In DNA form, the CDR3 reads TGTGCCAGCAGCCGCCCCGCCGGGCTCGGGGGATTAGATACGCAGTATTTT.

This chain uses TRBV5-1 with TRBJ1-1; the match to TRBD1 covers 7 bases. Per germline, CDR1 SGHRS and CDR2 YFSETQ. The V segment lost 2 bases and the J segment 0 bases; nucleotides outside the gene matches: 10. CDR3 length: 17 amino acids. CDR3 region: CASSFLTGQGVNTEAFF. The DNA of the CDR3 is TGCGCCAGCAGCTTCCTGACAGGCCAGGGGGTGAACACTGAAGCTTTCTTT.